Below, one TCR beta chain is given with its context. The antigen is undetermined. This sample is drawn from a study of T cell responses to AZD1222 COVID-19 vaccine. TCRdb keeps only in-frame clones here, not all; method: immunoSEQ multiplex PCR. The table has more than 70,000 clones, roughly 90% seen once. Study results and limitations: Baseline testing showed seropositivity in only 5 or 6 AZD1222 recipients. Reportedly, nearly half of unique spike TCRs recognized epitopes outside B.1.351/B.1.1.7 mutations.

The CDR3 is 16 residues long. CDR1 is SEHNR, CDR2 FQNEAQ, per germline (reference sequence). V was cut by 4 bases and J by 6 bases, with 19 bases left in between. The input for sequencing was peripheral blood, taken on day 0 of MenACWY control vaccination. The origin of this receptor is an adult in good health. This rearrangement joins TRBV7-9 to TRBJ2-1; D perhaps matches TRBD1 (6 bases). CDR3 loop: CASSSDRSSIFNEQFF. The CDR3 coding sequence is TGTGCCAGCAGCTCCGACAGGAGCTCCATTTTCAATGAGCAGTTCTTC. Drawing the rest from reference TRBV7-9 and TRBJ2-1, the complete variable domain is DTGVSQNPRHKITKRGQNVTFRCDPISEHNRLYWYRQTLGQGPEFLTYFQNEAQLEKSRLLSDRFSAERPKGSFSTLEIQRTEQGDSAMYLCASSSDRSSIFNEQFFGPGTRLTVL.